The 20 T cell receptor beta chains reported below all come from one sample, sequenced in a study of T cells in localized non-small cell lung cancer. The method was immunoSEQ multiplex PCR; TCRdb's version includes in-frame clones alone and lacks a portion of them. The table records some 2,500 clones, under 35% of them present only once. Sequences were derived from normal lung tissue next to the tumor, sampled before any cancer treatment. The receptors derive from a man aged 35-69 years with stage I lung adenocarcinoma.

CDR3 DNA sequence: TGTGCCAGCAGCCTTAGCGGGGACCCCAACAATGAGCAGTTCTTC. As protein: CASSLSGDPNNEQFF. This chain links TRBV7-5 with TRBJ2-1; the D segment call TRBD2 is taken from the table without a DNA check. TRBV7-5 corresponds to a pseudogene. The CDR3 spans 15 residues.

The rearrangement uses TRBV30 and TRBJ1-2; no clear D gene. The CDR3 spans 13 residues. With 0 bases removed from V and 11 bases from J, the gap between germline ends came to 16 bases. Germline V gives CDR1 GTSNPN, CDR2 SVGIG (reference sequence). The CDR3 nucleotides are TGTGCCTGGAGTGTAGATGACTCGAGGGCGTACACCTTC. Residues: CAWSVDDSRAYTF.

This clone was detected a few times. The V call is TRBV6-8, the J call TRBJ1-2, with TRBD1 matching 7 bases. CDR1 MNHGY and CDR2 SAAAGT come from the germline V gene. CDR3 length equals 13 residues. The J segment lost 6 bases and the V segment lost 6 bases, leaving 7 bases of the junction unmatched. CDR3 in amino acids: CASSKGGNDGYTF. For the CDR3, the DNA is TGTGCCAGCAGCAAAGGGGGCAACGATGGCTACACCTTC.

This clone occurred a few times. V and J are TRBV25-1 and TRBJ2-3; D might be TRBD1 (6 bases). V lost 5 bases, J lost 2 bases, and 11 bases lay in between. Germline CDR1 is MGHDK and CDR2 is SYGVNS. The length of the CDR3 is 14 residues. The chain's CDR3 is CASSPAGATDTQYF. DNA of the CDR3: TGTGCCAGCAGTCCGGCAGGGGCCACAGATACGCAGTATTTT.

The chain carries TRBV19 and TRBJ2-4; 11 positions match TRBD2. Germline lookup yields CDR1 LNHDA and CDR2 SQIVND (reference sequence). The CDR3 is 18 amino acids. Germline trimming cut 2 bases from V and 2 bases from J; bases unmatched to any gene: 8. Here the CDR3 reads CASSIIGTSGRSKNIQYF. CDR3 nucleotide sequence: TGTGCCAGTAGTATAATCGGGACTAGCGGCCGGTCCAAAAACATTCAGTACTTC. The full variable domain, completed using reference TRBV19 and TRBJ2-4, is DGGITQSPKYLFRKEGQNVTLSCEQNLNHDAMYWYRQDPGQGLRLIYYSQIVNDFQKGDIAEGYSVSREKKESFPLTVTSAQKNPTAFYLCASSIIGTSGRSKNIQYFGAGTRLSVL.

This clone came up a few times. The V and J genes are TRBV7-7 and TRBJ2-1; TRBD2 agrees at 11 bases. Germline CDR1 SSHAT, CDR2 FNYEAQ (reference sequence). This CDR3 has 15 amino acids. J was trimmed by 6 bases and V by 6 bases; bases with no gene match: 7. The CDR3 protein is CASSFELAGVNEQFF. CDR3 DNA: TGTGCCAGCAGTTTTGAACTAGCGGGGGTCAATGAGCAGTTCTTC.

The gene calls are TRBV11-3 and TRBJ2-1; perhaps TRBD2 as D (6 bases). V lost 4 bases and J lost 6, with 16 bases in between. The CDR3 extends over 15 amino acids. Looked up from germline, CDR1 is SGHNT and CDR2 is YENEEA. The CDR3 nucleotides are TGTGCCAGCAGCTCCTGGGGAAGGGAGGCCAATGAGCAGTTCTTC. This sequence encodes CASSSWGREANEQFF.

By frequency in the sample, this clone is large. The CDR3 loop is CASKLGNGDTQYF. The CDR3 bases are TGTGCCAGTAAGTTAGGAAATGGGGATACGCAGTATTTT. The chain recombines TRBV19 with TRBJ2-3; D gene ambiguous. The CDR3 spans 13 residues. Germline-derived CDR1 and CDR2 are LNHDA and SQIVND (reference sequence). The V gene lost 7 bases and the J gene lost 6 bases, with 14 bases spanning the gap.

The chain is built from TRBV11-3 and TRBJ2-1, with a weak D call TRBD2 (6 bases). The CDR3 totals 14 residues. The V and J ends lost 6 bases and 2 bases respectively, with 11 bases between them. Germline assignment: CDR1 SGHNT and CDR2 YENEEA. DNA for the CDR3: TGTGCCAGCAGTCGTAGCGGAACCTACAATGAGCAGTTCTTC. This codes for CASSRSGTYNEQFF.

The chain is built from TRBV21-1 and TRBJ2-7; TRBD2 was called by the table and not checked on the DNA. TRBV21-1 is a listed pseudogene. The CDR3 extends over 14 amino acids. The CDR3 sequence is CASSRAGGPYEQYV. CDR3 bases: TGTGCCAGCAGCCGGGCGGGAGGGCCGTACGAGCAGTACGTC.

This clone was seen just once. This chain connects TRBV5-1 to TRBJ2-2, with 7 nucleotides matching TRBD1. V lost 0 bases to trimming and J lost 1 base; unmatched junction nucleotides: 6. Germline assignment: CDR1 SGHRS and CDR2 YFSETQ. The length of the CDR3 is 17 residues. The CDR3 is CASSLAPRQGNTGELFF. CDR3 sequence (DNA): TGCGCCAGCAGCTTGGCCCCTCGACAGGGGAACACCGGGGAGCTGTTTTTT.

The gene calls are TRBV19 and TRBJ2-1, with D tentatively TRBD1 (9 bases). V was shortened by 5 bases and J by 4 bases, with 18 bases between the two germline ends. Germline lookup yields CDR1 LNHDA and CDR2 SQIVND (reference sequence). The CDR3 sequence is 16 residues long. CDR3 sequence: CASSPRGGTGYNEQFF. In DNA form, the CDR3 reads TGTGCCAGTAGTCCCCGCGGGGGGACAGGGTACAATGAGCAGTTCTTC. The variable domain in full, completed from reference TRBV19 and TRBJ2-1, reads DGGITQSPKYLFRKEGQNVTLSCEQNLNHDAMYWYRQDPGQGLRLIYYSQIVNDFQKGDIAEGYSVSREKKESFPLTVTSAQKNPTAFYLCASSPRGGTGYNEQFFGPGTRLTVL.

By share of the sample, this clone is medium-sized (0.01 to 0.1%). The chain recombines TRBV11-3 with TRBJ2-7; no clear D gene. Trimming left V 6 bases short and J 3 bases short, with 18 bases between. The CDR3 runs 15 residues. Germline V CDR1 and CDR2: SGHNT, YENEEA. This CDR3 reads CASSFQGQKNYEQYV. CDR3 sequence (DNA): TGTGCCAGCAGTTTCCAAGGCCAAAAAAACTACGAGCAGTACGTC.

This clone was seen a handful of times. CDR3 DNA sequence: TGTGCCAGCAGTTACCTGGTGAGGGAGAGGTGGTTCTTC. It specifies CASSYLVRERWFF. V and J are TRBV6-8 and TRBJ2-1; D is possibly TRBD2 (5 bases). Trimming pared 2 bases from V and 15 bases from J, leaving 17 bases between. The germline gives CDR1 MNHGY, CDR2 SAAAGT. The CDR3 extends over 13 amino acids.

The chain joins TRBV11-3 to TRBJ2-7; possibly TRBD2 for D (5 bases). CDR3 length: 14 residues. Germline CDR1 SGHNT, CDR2 YENEEA. V was clipped by 3 bases and J by 4 bases, with 13 bases between them. The CDR3 here is CASSLDRGIYEQYV. The CDR3 DNA reads as TGTGCCAGCAGCTTGGATCGAGGGATTTACGAGCAGTACGTC.

The chain has TRBV18 and TRBJ2-1; 7 bases fit TRBD2. The CDR3 is 13 residues long. The junction had 0 bases not matched to a gene; V was cut back by 3 bases and J by 4 bases. Germline lookup yields CDR1 KGHSH and CDR2 LQKENI. The CDR3 reads CASSPGLYNEQFF. The DNA for the CDR3 is TGTGCCAGCTCACCGGGACTATACAATGAGCAGTTCTTC.

This clone turned up a few times. V and J are TRBV2 and TRBJ2-7; TRBD2 aligns across 7 bases. This CDR3 has 14 amino acids. Unmatched junction bases numbered 5, after V lost 6 bases and J lost 0 bases. From germline, CDR1 is SNHLY and CDR2 FYNNEI. CDR3 loop: CASSLGGSSYEQYF. CDR3 nucleotide sequence: TGTGCCAGCAGCTTGGGCGGGAGCTCCTACGAGCAGTACTTC.

The chain combines TRBV6-8 with TRBJ2-5, with 11 bases matching TRBD1. This CDR3 region has 14 residues. V was clipped by 6 bases and J by 5 bases; unmatched bases: 5. The germline V gene has CDR1 MNHGY and CDR2 SAAAGT. For the CDR3, the DNA is TGTGCCAGCAGGATCGGGACAGGGGGGGAGACCCAGTACTTC. This translates into CASRIGTGGETQYF.

V usage is TRBV6-8 and J usage is TRBJ1-1; D ambiguous. V lost 8 bases to trimming and J lost 1 base, with 14 bases between them. The CDR3 is 14 amino acids. Germline V gene sequence: CDR1 MNHGY, CDR2 SAAAGT. The CDR3 nucleotides are TGTGCCAGCCACCTACTAGGAGGGAACACTGAAGCTTTCTTT. This codes for CASHLLGGNTEAFF.

By its share, this clone is medium-sized. The chain links TRBV9 to TRBJ2-2, with D unclear. The length of the CDR3 is 14 residues. The V and J ends lost 7 bases and 1 base respectively, with 11 bases between them. Germline CDR1 is SGDLS and CDR2 is YYNGEE. The CDR3 region is CASLEDGNTGELFF. The CDR3, as DNA: TGTGCCAGCCTTGAGGATGGGAACACCGGGGAGCTGTTTTTT. The entire variable domain, with the rest obtained from reference TRBV9 and TRBJ2-2, is as follows: DSGVTQTPKHLITATGQRVTLRCSPRSGDLSVYWYQQSLDQGLQFLIQYYNGEERAKGNILERFSAQQFPDLHSELNLSSLELGDSALYFCASLEDGNTGELFFGEGSRLTVL.